The rows below give T cell receptor beta chains drawn from one sample of a study of cytomegalovirus exposure and HLA in healthy donors. Assay used: immunoSEQ multiplex PCR; TCRdb lists only in-frame clones, some missing. The table records more than 95,000 clones, about 88% of them present only once. The sample was PBMCs. These receptor sequences come from a woman aged 18-29 years in good health and CMV-seronegative. The conserved cysteine and the conserved F or W are not part of the CDR3 here.

v_call cdr3_aa
TRBV6-5 ASSYARGSYNEQF
TRBV28 ASSLSQGVGDEQY
TRBV28 ASSLNPSGHSTSTDTQY
TRBV6-1 ASSDQGLHTEAF
TRBV29-1 SVAGQGATEAF
TRBV10-3 AISSQGDTEAF
TRBV6-1 ASSEPGQTYNEQF
TRBV7-8 ASSLGSPSVSHEQF
TRBV19 ASRQDFYGYT
TRBV4-3 ASSQDLGDYEQY
TRBV9 ASSSPTVLETQY
TRBV6-1 ASSESRAQGGQPQH
TRBV2 ASLETGYGYT
TRBV29-1 SGEGLAGFTDTQY
TRBV6-1 ASSEDVTYQETQY
TRBV7-9 ASSSPDIASYEQY
TRBV7-9 ASSTDNEGYT
TRBV30 AWSATHIRQGRQPQH
TRBV5-1 ASSFGEGAAEAF
TRBV18 ATRQAGTTDTQY
TRBV11-2 ASSMTGAGGELF
TRBV30 AWSGQGPDGYT
TRBV10-2 ASSESSQGNTEAF
TRBV6-6 ASSYSSAGTYEQY
TRBV11-3 ASSSRVPDEQF
TRBV5-4 ASSFGQGALETQY
TRBV5-6 ASSFFTGGYIRGVGYT
TRBV28 ASSLWGFRGYT
TRBV6-4 ASSFRPSTDTQY
TRBV18 ASSPTGTTNYGYT
TRBV6-6 ASKDSGRTQETQY
TRBV19 ASSIGDYGYT
TRBV5-6 ASSQGALGYT
TRBV19 ASSIGDRGPDQPQH
TRBV28 ASVGLTQETQY
TRBV6-6 ASSPDRGNSPLH
TRBV5-1 ASSLGQGTSAPNEKLF
TRBV6-4 ASSDSQGNTDTQY
TRBV7-8 ANAKSRTGQETQY
TRBV28 ASTPSRGQGSNQPQH
TRBV5-1 ASSRDSTGELF
TRBV28 ASSSIQGEIDQPQH
TRBV7-9 ASRRGTGIYEQY
TRBV5-6 ASSLLGVYEQF
TRBV28 ASSLSGGQETQY